A selection of T cell receptor beta chains follows, all from one sample in a study of Tregs in tolerant kidney transplant recipients. TCRdb keeps only in-frame clones here, not all; method: immunoSEQ multiplex PCR. The data contain some 60,000 clones, about four fifths of them singletons. The sample was CD4+ T cells from blood. The source is a human donor in good health. Each CDR3 is given with its conserved first and last residue. The order of the fields is D gene, clone size, J gene, V gene, CDR3 protein, CDR3 DNA. D genes are given only for firm matches. Expanded clones get a size class; other rows say once, few or many, or leave the size out.

D: .
size: .
J: TRBJ1-4
V: TRBV11-2
CDR3: CASSSVGSATNEKLFF
DNA: TGTGCCAGCAGCTCAGTGGGGTCCGCAACTAATGAAAAACTGTTTTTT

D: .
size: .
J: TRBJ2-7
V: TRBV7-6
CDR3: CASSPVGEAVSEQYF
DNA: TGTGCCAGCAGCCCCGTGGGGGAGGCCGTGAGCGAGCAGTACTTC

D: .
size: .
J: TRBJ1-2
V: TRBV20-1
CDR3: CSAKTRSGYTF
DNA: TGCAGTGCCAAGACCCGTTCCGGCTACACCTTC

D: .
size: .
J: TRBJ1-1
V: TRBV10-2
CDR3: CASSEYRQGGENTEAFF
DNA: TGCGCCAGCAGTGAGTACCGGCAGGGTGGGGAGAACACTGAAGCTTTCTTT

D: TRBD1
size: once
J: TRBJ1-1
V: TRBV11-3
CDR3: CASSFAQGADWDTEAFF
DNA: TGTGCCAGCAGCTTCGCGCAGGGGGCTGATTGGGACACTGAAGCTTTCTTT

D: .
size: few
J: TRBJ1-1
V: TRBV5-6
CDR3: CASSLGGRMNTEAFF
DNA: TGTGCCAGCAGCTTGGGGGGACGGATGAACACTGAAGCTTTCTTT

D: TRBD2
size: .
J: TRBJ2-3
V: TRBV2
CDR3: CARLPQLAETPNNLQNTQYF
DNA: TGTGCCAGGTTACCTCAACTAGCGGAGACACCTAATAACCTGCAGAATACGCAGTATTTT

D: .
size: .
J: TRBJ2-3
V: TRBV6-1
CDR3: CASSKRGAVDTQYF
DNA: TGTGCCAGCAGTAAAAGGGGCGCGGTGGATACGCAGTATTTT

D: .
size: .
J: TRBJ2-7
V: TRBV11-3
CDR3: CASSLDLGYVSYEQYF
DNA: TGTGCCAGCAGCTTAGATCTGGGTTACGTCTCCTACGAGCAGTACTTC

D: TRBD1
size: .
J: TRBJ2-5
V: TRBV5-1
CDR3: CASQDTGASAETQYF
DNA: TGCGCCAGCCAAGACACAGGGGCCTCGGCAGAGACCCAGTACTTC

D: .
size: .
J: TRBJ2-7
V: TRBV19
CDR3: CASSRGIPGPTSYEQYF
DNA: TGTGCCAGTAGTAGAGGGATACCGGGACCCACGTCCTACGAGCAGTACTTC

D: .
size: few
J: TRBJ1-1
V: TRBV29-1
CDR3: CTPSRATFSEAFF
DNA: TGCACCCCATCCCGGGCTACCTTTTCTGAAGCTTTCTTT

D: TRBD1
size: .
J: TRBJ1-1
V: TRBV19
CDR3: CASSLGGQFEAFF
DNA: TGTGCCAGTAGTCTCGGGGGACAGTTTGAAGCTTTCTTT

D: TRBD1
size: .
J: TRBJ2-6
V: TRBV11-2
CDR3: CASSLEGRGPPYSGANVLTF
DNA: TGTGCCAGCAGCTTAGAGGGCAGGGGGCCCCCCTACTCTGGGGCCAACGTCCTGACTTTC

D: .
size: .
J: TRBJ2-2
V: TRBV11-3
CDR3: CASSLVQSGELFF
DNA: TGTGCCAGCAGCTTAGTACAGTCCGGGGAGCTGTTTTTT

D: .
size: .
J: TRBJ2-2
V: TRBV9
CDR3: CASSVVGGASGELFF
DNA: TGTGCCAGCAGCGTAGTGGGGGGCGCCTCCGGGGAGCTGTTTTTT

D: .
size: once
J: TRBJ2-7
V: TRBV6-6
CDR3: CASSYPPPDTAYEQYF
DNA: TGTGCCAGCAGTTACCCGCCCCCCGACACGGCCTACGAGCAGTACTTC